These 2 T cell receptor beta chains came from one sample sequenced in a study of cytomegalovirus exposure and HLA in healthy donors. Both 60 Vbeta primers and 13 Jbeta primers went into the PCR. Profiling relied on immunoSEQ multiplex PCR, and the TCRdb table lists in-frame clones only, not all of them. This table has about 150,000 clones, 60% to 80% appearing once. The sequencing input was PBMCs. The receptors here all came from a woman between 25 and 40 years old in good health and CMV-seronegative.

This clone was counted a few times. The chain is built from TRBV25-1 and TRBJ2-1; 7 bases map to TRBD2. Germline assignment: CDR1 MGHDK and CDR2 SYGVNS. The CDR3 runs 15 residues. The V segment lost 5 bases and the J segment 4 bases; nucleotides outside the gene matches: 8. CDR3 sequence (DNA): TGTGCCAGCAGTAAACAGGTAGCGGGTTACAATGAGCAGTTCTTC. As protein: CASSKQVAGYNEQFF.

The V and J genes are TRBV7-6 and TRBJ2-5, with D perhaps matching TRBD2 (5 bases). The J call is in doubt because the DNA end fits TRBJ2-7 better. The CDR3 consists of 14 residues. CDR1 SGHVS and CDR2 FNYEAQ come from the germline V gene. CDR3 amino acids: CASSLGESSYEQYF. The CDR3, as DNA: TGTGCCAGCAGCTTAGGGGAGAGCTCCTACGAGCAGTACTTC.